Following are 28 T cell receptor beta chains from one sample sequenced in a study of shared clonotypes between healthy human individuals. Naivety among CD8 cells was defined by CD45RO negativity and positive CCR7 selection, thereby excluding terminally differentiated effector memory CD45RA+ cells. Clones were sequenced by immunoSEQ multiplex PCR, and TCRdb holds only the in-frame ones, with some missing. The sample carries about 2.1 million clones, about 94% recorded once. The material sequenced was naive CD8+ T cells from PBMCs. Receptor source: a man aged 18 to 29 in good health. Some clones in this sample may be carry-over from other donors' samples.

This sequence joins TRBV7-9 and TRBJ2-7, with a tentative D call TRBD1 (5 bases). The CDR3 is 15 amino acids. The germline gives CDR1 SEHNR, CDR2 FQNEAQ (reference sequence). V shed 3 bases and J shed 2 bases, with 14 bases lying between them. The CDR3 here is CASSFGQGTAYEQYF. The CDR3 DNA sequence: TGTGCCAGCAGCTTTGGGCAGGGCACAGCCTACGAGCAGTACTTC.

This sequence joins TRBV27 and TRBJ1-2; the D gene is possibly TRBD1 (5 bases). The CDR3 length is 12 residues. Trimming pared 5 bases from V and 3 bases from J, leaving 7 bases between. Germline-derived CDR1 and CDR2 are MNHEY and SMNVEV (reference sequence). The CDR3 DNA reads TGTGCCAGCAGTCCGGGGGACTATGGCTACACCTTC. Its protein product is CASSPGDYGYTF.

This clone was counted once. The V call is TRBV7-8, the J call TRBJ2-7, with D possibly TRBD1 on 6 matching bases. Germline CDR1 and CDR2: SGHVS and FQNEAQ. V dropped 5 bases and J dropped 2 bases, with 13 bases sitting between them. The CDR3 is made up of 14 amino acids. The DNA for the CDR3 is TGTGCCAGCAGCCTCTACAGGGATACCTACGAGCAGTACTTC. Residues: CASSLYRDTYEQYF.

This rearrangement joins TRBV13 to TRBJ2-2, with 11 positions matching TRBD1. Losses at the gene ends were 5 bases for V and 4 bases for J; bases not matched to a gene: 6. The CDR3 consists of 16 residues. Germline V gene sequence: CDR1 PRHDT, CDR2 FYEKMQ (reference sequence). The chain's CDR3 is CASSGTGTGGTGELFF. In nucleotides, the CDR3 is TGTGCCAGCAGCGGTACCGGGACAGGGGGCACCGGGGAGCTGTTTTTT.

The chain links TRBV2 to TRBJ2-3, with D unresolved. CDR1 and CDR2 (germline): SNHLY, FYNNEI. The CDR3 runs to 14 residues. V lost 3 bases and J 3 bases, leaving 10 bases between the germline ends. The CDR3 spells CASSERLITDTQYF. CDR3 coding DNA: TGTGCCAGCAGTGAGCGCCTAATTACAGATACGCAGTATTTT.

The chain has TRBV28 and TRBJ2-5; D is perhaps TRBD1 (6 bases). The CDR3 consists of 14 residues. V was trimmed by 7 bases and J by 1 base, leaving 13 bases between them. Germline-derived CDR1 and CDR2 are MDHEN and SYDVKM. CDR3 region: CASKSGTPQETQYF. The DNA for the CDR3 is TGTGCCAGCAAGTCCGGGACACCCCAAGAGACCCAGTACTTC.

The chain uses TRBV28 and TRBJ2-1; TRBD2 aligns across 9 bases. This CDR3 spans 16 amino acids. J was trimmed by 3 bases and V by 6 bases; bases with no gene match: 9. CDR1 and CDR2 from the germline V gene are MDHEN and SYDVKM. The CDR3 nucleotides are TGTGCCAGCAGAAGGACTAGCGCCAAAAACTACAATGAGCAGTTCTTC. Its translation is CASRRTSAKNYNEQFF.

This clone showed up just a few times. This same CDR3 is encoded by further DNA sequences in the sample. The rearrangement links TRBV14 to TRBJ2-7; no definite D call. The V end was cut by 1 base, the J end by 6 bases, with 4 bases between. Germline V CDR1 and CDR2: SGHDN, FVKESK. CDR3 length equals 11 residues. The DNA for the CDR3 is TGTGCCAGCAGCCAAGTTGGCGAGCAGTACTTC. This encodes CASSQVGEQYF.

This chain connects TRBV5-6 to TRBJ2-3; unclear D gene. The CDR3 extends over 14 amino acids. The germline gives CDR1 SGHDT, CDR2 YYEEEE. The V end lost 7 bases, the J end lost 5 bases, and 17 bases lay between the germline ends. In DNA form, the CDR3 reads TGTGCCAGCCGCCTCCGGGTTTCCCTAGATACGCAGTATTTT. Protein: CASRLRVSLDTQYF.

The chain links TRBV29-1 to TRBJ2-2, with TRBD1 matching 9 bases. Germline V gene sequence: CDR1 SQVTM, CDR2 ANQGSEA. This CDR3 has 14 amino acids. V dropped 6 bases and J dropped 1; count of bases not matched to a gene: 3. The CDR3 is CSVPGQGNTGELFF. The CDR3 DNA reads TGCAGCGTCCCGGGACAGGGGAACACCGGGGAGCTGTTTTTT.

This clone appeared once. J is TRBJ1-3 and V is TRBV9; D not resolved. The CDR3 runs to 13 residues. Looked up from germline, CDR1 is SGDLS and CDR2 is YYNGEE. The V end lost 0 bases, the J end lost 10 bases, and 11 bases lay between the germline ends. For the CDR3, the DNA is TGTGCCAGCAGCGTAGCCCAGACCAAGACCATATATTTT. It yields the protein CASSVAQTKTIYF. Combining the CDR3 with reference TRBV9 and TRBJ1-3 gives the whole variable domain DSGVTQTPKHLITATGQRVTLRCSPRSGDLSVYWYQQSLDQGLQFLIQYYNGEERAKGNILERFSAQQFPDLHSELNLSSLELGDSALYFCASSVAQTKTIYFGEGSWLTVV.

The chain is built from TRBV6-6 and TRBJ2-3, with D possibly matching TRBD2 (5 bases). The CDR3 sequence is 16 residues long. The V gene's germline CDR1 is MNHNY and CDR2 SVGAGI (reference sequence). Trimming took 0 bases from V and 2 from J, leaving 12 bases between them. CDR3 coding DNA: TGTGCCAGCAGTTACTCCACCTGGGGAGACACAGATACGCAGTATTTT. Its protein is CASSYSTWGDTDTQYF.

The J gene is TRBJ1-3, the V gene TRBV2; D is uncertain. Trimming stripped 9 bases from V and 4 bases from J, with 19 bases between. Germline CDR1 and CDR2: SNHLY and FYNNEI. This CDR3 contains 15 residues. The CDR3 region is CASRKTVGLGNTIYF. CDR3 sequence (DNA): TGTGCCAGTCGAAAGACGGTAGGCCTGGGAAACACCATATATTTT.

Turning to this clone: This sample includes further DNA sequences coding for the same CDR3. The chain has TRBV7-6 and TRBJ2-7; the match to TRBD1 covers 8 bases. The J segment lost 3 bases and the V segment lost 5 bases, leaving 6 bases of the junction unmatched. CDR1 is SGHVS, CDR2 FNYEAQ, per germline. CDR3 length: 14 residues. The CDR3 here is CASSPRTGSYEQYF. In DNA form, the CDR3 reads TGTGCCAGCAGCCCAAGGACAGGGAGCTACGAGCAGTACTTC. The full variable domain, its missing parts supplied by reference TRBV7-6 and TRBJ2-7, is GAGVSQSPRYKVTKRGQDVALRCDPISGHVSLYWYRQALGQGPEFLTYFNYEAQQDKSGLPNDRFSAERPEGSISTLTIQRTEQRDSAMYRCASSPRTGSYEQYFGPGTRLTVT.

The V call is TRBV5-1, the J call TRBJ1-2, with 9 bases matching TRBD1. Germline V CDR1 and CDR2: SGHRS, YFSETQ. With V trimmed by 4 bases and J by 12 bases, 10 bases remained unmatched. There are 13 residues in the CDR3. This chain's CDR3 is CASSLGQGKSDTF. CDR3 in DNA: TGCGCCAGCAGCCTCGGACAGGGGAAGTCGGACACCTTC. The variable domain in full, with the rest retrieved from reference TRBV5-1 and TRBJ1-2, is KAGVTQTPRYLIKTRGQQVTLSCSPISGHRSVSWYQQTPGQGLQFLFEYFSETQRNKGNFPGRFSGRQFSNSRSEMNVSTLELGDSALYLCASSLGQGKSDTFGSGTRLTVV.

The rearrangement uses TRBV11-2 and TRBJ2-1; 10 bases map to TRBD2. The CDR3 consists of 15 residues. CDR1 and CDR2 (germline): SGHAT, FQNNGV. V lost 2 bases, J lost 9 bases, and 7 bases stayed unmatched. The CDR3 is CASSLSPAGGGEQFF. The DNA of the CDR3 is TGTGCCAGCAGCTTAAGCCCAGCGGGAGGGGGTGAGCAGTTCTTC.

V is TRBV15 and J is TRBJ2-3, with 7 bases fitting TRBD1. The V and J ends lost 5 bases and 3 bases, in that order; junction bases with no gene match: 8. Germline CDR1 reads LNHNV; CDR2 reads YYDKDF (reference sequence). This CDR3 region has 15 residues. This chain's CDR3 is CATSERQGATDTQYF. In DNA form, the CDR3 reads TGTGCCACCAGCGAGAGACAGGGCGCAACAGATACGCAGTATTTT.

This clone has more than one count but fewer than ten. The sample contains more than one DNA sequence encoding this CDR3. The genes are TRBV9 and TRBJ2-1; no clear D. The germline V gene encodes CDR1 SGDLS and CDR2 YYNGEE. The CDR3 has 11 residues. Trimming took 3 bases from V and 7 from J, leaving 5 bases between them. The DNA of the CDR3 is TGTGCCAGCAGCGCCTTTAATGAGCAGTTCTTC. Amino acids: CASSAFNEQFF.

V is TRBV15 and J is TRBJ2-2; 10 bases agree with TRBD1. Germline values: CDR1 LNHNV, CDR2 YYDKDF (reference sequence). The CDR3 totals 19 residues. V lost 0 bases to trimming and J lost 4 bases; unmatched junction nucleotides: 11. The CDR3 nucleotides read TGTGCCACCAGCAGAGACCTGACAGGGGGCCTAGGAGTCACCGGGGAGCTGTTTTTT. Its translation is CATSRDLTGGLGVTGELFF.

V gene TRBV9 combines with J gene TRBJ2-1; 13 positions match TRBD2. The CDR3 contains 22 residues. Germline assignment: CDR1 SGDLS and CDR2 YYNGEE. Trimming cost V 1 base and J 2 bases; bases outside gene matches: 18. The CDR3 region is CASSVTPRDLGTSGIAYNEQFF. CDR3 nucleotide sequence: TGTGCCAGCAGCGTAACACCCAGAGACTTAGGGACTAGCGGGATCGCCTACAATGAGCAGTTCTTC.

The rearrangement uses TRBV4-1 and TRBJ2-1; D call uncertain. Trimming took off 1 base at V and 9 bases at J, with 19 bases between the two ends. The germline CDR1 and CDR2 sequences are MGHRA and YSYEKL. The CDR3 has 16 residues. The CDR3 nucleotides read TGCGCCAGCAGCCAAGCGTCTACACGAACACAACTTGAGCAGTTCTTC. It specifies CASSQASTRTQLEQFF.

The J gene is TRBJ2-3, the V gene TRBV23-1; 8 bases line up with TRBD2. TRBV23-1 is known as an ORF, though its function is uncertain. With 5 bases clipped from V and 3 bases from J, the junction kept 16 bases outside the gene matches. The CDR3 is 18 amino acids. The CDR3 spells CASSGRSKREFRTDTQYF. The DNA for the CDR3 is TGCGCCAGCAGTGGACGTTCAAAGCGGGAGTTTAGAACAGATACGCAGTATTTT.

This clone was detected once. The rearrangement uses TRBV25-1 and TRBJ2-7; D possibly corresponds to TRBD1 (6 bases). Germline lookup yields CDR1 MGHDK and CDR2 SYGVNS. This CDR3 has 15 residues. The V end lost 3 bases, the J end lost 2 bases, and 14 bases lay between the germline ends. CDR3 sequence (DNA): TGTGCCAGCAGTGACCTCCGACAGGAGACCTACGAGCAGTACTTC. Residues: CASSDLRQETYEQYF.

The chain joins TRBV9 to TRBJ2-1, with D perhaps matching TRBD2 (6 bases). Germline assignment: CDR1 SGDLS and CDR2 YYNGEE. The CDR3 is 16 amino acids. V shed 2 bases and J shed 4 bases, with 16 bases lying between them. The CDR3 is CASSVEGRAPYNEQFF. In DNA form, the CDR3 reads TGTGCCAGCAGCGTGGAGGGCAGGGCACCATACAATGAGCAGTTCTTC.

To note about this clone: Other DNA sequences in this specimen translate into the identical CDR3. The genes are TRBV30 and TRBJ2-1; D gene uncertain. Trimming stripped 0 bases from V and 4 bases from J, with 4 bases between. The CDR3 has 12 residues. CDR1 and CDR2 (germline): GTSNPN, SVGIG (reference sequence). The CDR3 DNA is TGTGCCTGGAGTGTACAGTACAATGAGCAGTTCTTC. Encoded protein: CAWSVQYNEQFF.

The chain uses TRBV9 and TRBJ1-4; D is perhaps TRBD1 (5 bases). Germline loops: CDR1 SGDLS, CDR2 YYNGEE. This CDR3 is built from 14 residues. The V end was cut by 3 bases, the J end by 7 bases, with 13 bases between. CDR3 sequence (DNA): TGTGCCAGCAGCGCTACGGGGGTGGGTGAAAAACTGTTTTTT. The encoded protein is CASSATGVGEKLFF.

This rearrangement joins TRBV2 to TRBJ2-5; a possible D gene is TRBD2 (5 bases). Germline-derived CDR1 and CDR2 are SNHLY and FYNNEI. V shed 10 bases and J shed 2 bases, with 14 bases lying between them. The CDR3 sequence is 13 residues long. For the CDR3, the DNA is TGTGCCACCCGTCGTCGGGGTCAAGAGACCCAGTACTTC. Protein: CATRRRGQETQYF.

The chain combines TRBV5-4 with TRBJ2-1; 7 positions agree with TRBD2. This CDR3 contains 14 residues. In germline, CDR1 is SGHNT, CDR2 YYREEE (reference sequence). The V gene end was trimmed by 9 bases and the J gene end by 5 bases; junction bases not matched to a gene: 11. The DNA of the CDR3 is TGTGCCACCAGGACGTGGGAGGGGAACAATGAGCAGTTCTTC. Protein sequence: CATRTWEGNNEQFF.